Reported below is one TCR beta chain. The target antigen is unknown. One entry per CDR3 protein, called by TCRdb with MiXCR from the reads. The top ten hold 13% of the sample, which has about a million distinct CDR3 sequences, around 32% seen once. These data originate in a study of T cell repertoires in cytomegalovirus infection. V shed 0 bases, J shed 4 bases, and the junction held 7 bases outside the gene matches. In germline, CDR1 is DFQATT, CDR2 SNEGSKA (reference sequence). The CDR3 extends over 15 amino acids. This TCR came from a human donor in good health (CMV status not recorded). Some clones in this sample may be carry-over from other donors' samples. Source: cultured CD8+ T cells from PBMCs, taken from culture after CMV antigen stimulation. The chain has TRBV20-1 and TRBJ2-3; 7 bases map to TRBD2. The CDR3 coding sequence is TGCAGTGCTAGAGATTTCAGCGGGGACTCAGATACGCAGTATTTT. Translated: CSARDFSGDSDTQYF.